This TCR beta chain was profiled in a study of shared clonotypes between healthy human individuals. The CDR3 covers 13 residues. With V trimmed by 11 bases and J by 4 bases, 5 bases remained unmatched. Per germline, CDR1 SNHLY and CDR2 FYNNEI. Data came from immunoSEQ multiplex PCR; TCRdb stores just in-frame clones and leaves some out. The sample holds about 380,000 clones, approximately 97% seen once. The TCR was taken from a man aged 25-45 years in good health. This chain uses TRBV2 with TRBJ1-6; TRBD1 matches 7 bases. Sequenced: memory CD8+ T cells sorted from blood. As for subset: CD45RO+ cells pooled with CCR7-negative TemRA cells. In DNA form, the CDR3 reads TGTGCCTGCCAGGGGGGATATAATTCACCCCTCCACTTT. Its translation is CACQGGYNSPLHF.